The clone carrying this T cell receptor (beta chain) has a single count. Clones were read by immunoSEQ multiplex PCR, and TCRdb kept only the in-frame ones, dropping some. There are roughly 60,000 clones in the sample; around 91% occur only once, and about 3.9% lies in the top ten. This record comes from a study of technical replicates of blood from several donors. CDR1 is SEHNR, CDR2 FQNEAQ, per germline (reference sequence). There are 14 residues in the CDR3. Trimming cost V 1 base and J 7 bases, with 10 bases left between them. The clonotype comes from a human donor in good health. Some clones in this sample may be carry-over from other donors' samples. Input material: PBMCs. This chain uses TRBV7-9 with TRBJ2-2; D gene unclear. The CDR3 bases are TGTGCCAGCAGCTTAGATCCCTCCGTCGGGGAGCTGTTTTTT. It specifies CASSLDPSVGELFF. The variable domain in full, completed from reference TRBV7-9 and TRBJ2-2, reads DTGVSQNPRHKITKRGQNVTFRCDPISEHNRLYWYRQTLGQGPEFLTYFQNEAQLEKSRLLSDRFSAERPKGSFSTLEIQRTEQGDSAMYLCASSLDPSVGELFFGEGSRLTVL.